What follows is one T cell receptor (beta chain) and its context. Trimming removed 1 base from V and 12 bases from J, with 7 bases in between. This CDR3 region has 11 residues. Sequencing was performed with immunoSEQ multiplex PCR; in TCRdb, only in-frame clones are kept and a portion is missing. The sample consists of about 83,000 clones, 91% of them appearing once. This sample was included in a study of control samples from healthy donors and cancer patients. The TCR comes from a man aged 25-45 years in good health. The specimen was blood. V and J are TRBV12-3 or TRBV12-4 and TRBJ2-1, with a possible D match to TRBD2 (5 bases). The chain's CDR3 is CASSLGLLQFF. In DNA form, the CDR3 reads TGTGCCAGCAGTTTAGGACTATTGCAGTTCTTC.